The clone carrying this T cell receptor beta chain was recorded only once. Every contributor of samples was a Caucasian grown-up residing in Nashville, Tennessee. This record belongs to a study of shared clonotypes between healthy human individuals. The CDR3 runs 15 residues. CDR1 is MGHRA, CDR2 YSYEKL, per germline. V lost 2 bases to trimming and J lost 3 bases, with 14 bases between them. As processed by the authors: Without quality scores, immunoSEQ junctional reads could not be filtered like full-length reads. TCRdb keeps only in-frame clones here, not all; method: immunoSEQ multiplex PCR. D and trimming were read from the DNA, whereas the V and J calls and clone size are those reported in that table. The table shows 950,000 to 1,300,000 clones, with under 80% occurring only once.

Sequenced material: memory CD4+ T cells sorted from blood. Subset here: CD45RA-negative fraction. The sequence was collected from a man aged 18 to 30 in good health. V is TRBV4-1 and J is TRBJ2-7; TRBD1 is a possible D gene (6 bases). CDR3: CASSQPGQNLYEQYF. Here the CDR3 DNA reads TGCGCCAGCAGCCAACCGGGACAAAACCTCTACGAGCAGTACTTC.